This TCR beta chain was identified in a study of blood T cell repertoires in COVID-19. About the research overall: Italy, Spain and the United States were the sources of the convalescent and acute COVID-19 samples. PBMCs, B-cell-depleted T cells, or T cells provided the cDNA or gDNA that made up the material.

Original handling: Nucleated cell counts were estimated from reference gene primer amplification. The assay was immunoSEQ multiplex PCR, and TCRdb's table has in-frame clones only and misses some. The V and J calls and clone size come from that table; D and trimming were worked out from the DNA. In the table there are 250,000 to 300,000 clones, around 86% of which are singletons. This clone was seen a few times. Germline V gives CDR1 SGHTA, CDR2 FQGNSA. The CDR3 spans 15 residues. V was pared by 6 bases and J by 6 bases, with 10 bases of the junction left unmatched. Input material: peripheral blood. This TCR derives from a woman aged 55-70 years with active or convalescent COVID-19. The chain has TRBV7-2 and TRBJ2-1; 8 positions match TRBD1. The CDR3 DNA follows: TGTGCCAGCAGTCCTGACAGGGGAGAAGGCAATGAGCAGTTCTTC. Encoded protein: CASSPDRGEGNEQFF.